The source of this T cell receptor beta chain is a study of Ad26.COV2.S vaccination and SARS-CoV-2 variants. Overall study: Once, or twice with 56 days between doses, Ad26.COV2.S was given intramuscularly. Notes on the study in general: Marked by substantial breadth, spike-specific CD8+ and CD4+ T cell responses were reportedly seen after vaccination. Vaccinees displayed broader spike-specific TCR repertoires than placebo recipients. Researchers reported similar non-spike TCR breadth in vaccine and placebo recipients.

As regards this clone: Its specificity is not known.

Sample treatment: 15 to 20 received Ad26.COV2.S at low or high dose, single or two shots; 5 received placebo; per-sample allocation not given. Collection of the samples took place on day 63 after the first injection of vaccine or placebo. Deletions cut 2 bases from V and 9 bases from J, with 8 bases between. CDR3 length: 12 residues. CDR1 SGHAT and CDR2 FQNNGV come from the germline V gene. Repertoires were generated with immunoSEQ multiplex PCR, while TCRdb's copy carries only in-frame clones and drops some. The table records hundreds of thousands of clones, roughly 90% of them present only once. The gene calls are TRBV11-2 and TRBJ2-1; D is ambiguous. This TCR derives from a person aged 18 to 59 who received the Ad26.COV2.S COVID-19 vaccine or a placebo. The starting material was peripheral blood, obtained in a trial of Ad26.COV2.S vaccine versus placebo. The CDR3 loop is CASSLRVTEQFF. CDR3 sequence (DNA): TGTGCCAGCAGCTTAAGGGTGACTGAGCAGTTCTTC. Complete variable domain (other parts from reference TRBV11-2 and TRBJ2-1): EAGVAQSPRYKIIEKRQSVAFWCNPISGHATLYWYQQILGQGPKLLIQFQNNGVVDDSQLPKDRFSAERLKGVDSTLKIQPAKLEDSAVYLCASSLRVTEQFFGPGTRLTVL.